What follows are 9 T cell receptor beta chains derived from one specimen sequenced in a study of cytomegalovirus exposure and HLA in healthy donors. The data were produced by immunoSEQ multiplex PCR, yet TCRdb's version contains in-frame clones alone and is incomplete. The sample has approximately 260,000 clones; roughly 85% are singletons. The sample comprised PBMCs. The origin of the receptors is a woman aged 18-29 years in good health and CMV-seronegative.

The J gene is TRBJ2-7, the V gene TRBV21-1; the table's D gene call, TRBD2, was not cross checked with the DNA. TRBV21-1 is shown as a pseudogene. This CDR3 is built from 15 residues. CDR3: CASSKTGGEKEEQYF. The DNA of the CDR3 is TGTGCCAGCAGCAAAACGGGTGGAGAAAAGGAGGAGCAGTACTTC.

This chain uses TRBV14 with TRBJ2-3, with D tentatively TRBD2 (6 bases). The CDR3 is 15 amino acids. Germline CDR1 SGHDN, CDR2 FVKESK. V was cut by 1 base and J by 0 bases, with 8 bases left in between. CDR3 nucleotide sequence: TGTGCCAGCAGCCAAGTTGGGGGGAGCACAGATACGCAGTATTTT. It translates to CASSQVGGSTDTQYF.

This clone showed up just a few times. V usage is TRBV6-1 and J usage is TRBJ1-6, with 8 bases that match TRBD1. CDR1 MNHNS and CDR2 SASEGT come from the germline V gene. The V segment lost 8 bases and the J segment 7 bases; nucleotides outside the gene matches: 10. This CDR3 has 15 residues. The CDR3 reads CASRPRGLGNSPLHF. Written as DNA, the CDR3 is TGTGCCAGCCGCCCCAGGGGGCTCGGGAATTCACCCCTCCACTTT.

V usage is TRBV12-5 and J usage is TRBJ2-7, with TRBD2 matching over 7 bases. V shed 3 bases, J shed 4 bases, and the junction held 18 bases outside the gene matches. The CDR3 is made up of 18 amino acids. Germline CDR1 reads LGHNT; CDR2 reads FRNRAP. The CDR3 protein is CASGLRPLTSSIPYEQYF. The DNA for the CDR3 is TGTGCTAGTGGTTTACGTCCCCTGACTAGCTCCATCCCTTACGAGCAGTACTTC.

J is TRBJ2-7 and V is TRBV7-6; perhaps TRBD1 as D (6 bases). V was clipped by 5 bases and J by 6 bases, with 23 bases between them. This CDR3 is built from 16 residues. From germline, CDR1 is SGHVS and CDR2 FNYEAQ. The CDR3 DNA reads TGTGCCAGCAGCCTGACTACAGGGCGGGTAATGGGCGAGCAGTACTTC. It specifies CASSLTTGRVMGEQYF.

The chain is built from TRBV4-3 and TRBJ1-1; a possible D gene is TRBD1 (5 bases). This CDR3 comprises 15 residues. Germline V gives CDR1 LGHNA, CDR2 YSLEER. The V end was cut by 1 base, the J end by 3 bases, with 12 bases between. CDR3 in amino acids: CASSQARIRDTEAFF. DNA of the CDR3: TGCGCCAGCAGCCAAGCGAGGATCAGGGACACTGAAGCTTTCTTT.

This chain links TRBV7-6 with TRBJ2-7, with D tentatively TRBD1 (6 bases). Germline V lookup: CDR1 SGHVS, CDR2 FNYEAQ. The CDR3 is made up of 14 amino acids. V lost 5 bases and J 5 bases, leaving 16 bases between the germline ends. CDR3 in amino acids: CASSPQQGRNEQYF. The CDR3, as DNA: TGTGCCAGCAGCCCCCAACAGGGTAGGAACGAGCAGTACTTC. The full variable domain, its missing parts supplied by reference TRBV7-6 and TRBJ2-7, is GAGVSQSPRYKVTKRGQDVALRCDPISGHVSLYWYRQALGQGPEFLTYFNYEAQQDKSGLPNDRFSAERPEGSISTLTIQRTEQRDSAMYRCASSPQQGRNEQYFGPGTRLTVT.

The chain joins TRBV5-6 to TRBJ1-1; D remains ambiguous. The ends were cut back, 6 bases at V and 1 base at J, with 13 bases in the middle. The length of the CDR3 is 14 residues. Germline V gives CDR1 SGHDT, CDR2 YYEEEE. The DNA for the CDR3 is TGTGCCAGCACTCCGTTCATAGAGAACACTGAAGCTTTCTTT. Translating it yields CASTPFIENTEAFF.

The CDR3, as DNA: TGTGCCAGCAGTGGGGACAGGGGAGGGACTGAAGCTTTCTTT. Translation: CASSGDRGGTEAFF. The V gene is TRBV2, the J gene TRBJ1-1, with 10 bases lining up with TRBD1. Germline V gives CDR1 SNHLY, CDR2 FYNNEI. Trimming removed 4 bases from V and 5 bases from J; junction bases left unmatched: 4. This CDR3 is 14 amino acids long. Full variable domain (remainder filled in from reference TRBV2 and TRBJ1-1): EPEVTQTPSHQVTQMGQEVILRCVPISNHLYFYWYRQILGQKVEFLVSFYNNEISEKSEIFDDQFSVERPDGSNFTLKIRSTKLEDSAMYFCASSGDRGGTEAFFGQGTRLTVV.